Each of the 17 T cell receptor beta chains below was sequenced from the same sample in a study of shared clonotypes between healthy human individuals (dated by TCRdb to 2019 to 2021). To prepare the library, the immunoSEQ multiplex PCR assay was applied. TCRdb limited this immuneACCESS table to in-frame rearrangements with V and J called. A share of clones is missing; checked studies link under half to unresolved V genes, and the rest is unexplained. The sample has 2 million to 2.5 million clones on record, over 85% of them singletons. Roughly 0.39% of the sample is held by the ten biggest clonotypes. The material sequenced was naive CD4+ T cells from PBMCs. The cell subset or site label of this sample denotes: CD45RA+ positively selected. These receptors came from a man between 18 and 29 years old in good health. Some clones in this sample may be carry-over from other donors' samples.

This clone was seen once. The CDR3 DNA is TGTGCCAGCAGCTTAACGGGCGGGAGGGCCCGAACAGATACGCAGTATTTT. Its translation is CASSLTGGRARTDTQYF. This chain links TRBV7-3 with TRBJ2-3; TRBD2 matches at 9 bases. Germline V gene sequence: CDR1 SGHTA, CDR2 FQGTGA. This CDR3 region has 17 residues. V was clipped by 0 bases and J by 3 bases; unmatched bases: 7.

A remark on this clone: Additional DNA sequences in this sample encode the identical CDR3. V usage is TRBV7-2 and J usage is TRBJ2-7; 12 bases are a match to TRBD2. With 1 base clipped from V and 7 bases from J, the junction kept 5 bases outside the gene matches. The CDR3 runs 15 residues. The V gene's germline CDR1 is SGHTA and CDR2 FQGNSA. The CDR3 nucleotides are TGTGCCAGCAGCTTAGGACTAGCGGGAGCCGGGGAGCAGTACTTC. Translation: CASSLGLAGAGEQYF.

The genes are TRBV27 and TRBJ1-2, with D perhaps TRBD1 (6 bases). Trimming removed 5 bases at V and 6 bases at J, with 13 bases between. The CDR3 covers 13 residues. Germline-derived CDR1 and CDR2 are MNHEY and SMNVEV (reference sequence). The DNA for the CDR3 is TGTGCCAGCAGTCCACAGGGTGGGGATGGCTACACCTTC. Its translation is CASSPQGGDGYTF.

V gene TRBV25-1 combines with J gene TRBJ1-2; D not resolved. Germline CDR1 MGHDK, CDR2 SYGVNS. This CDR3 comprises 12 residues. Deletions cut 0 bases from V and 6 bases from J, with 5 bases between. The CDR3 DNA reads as TGTGCCAGCAGTGAATACACGCATGGCTACACCTTC. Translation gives CASSEYTHGYTF.

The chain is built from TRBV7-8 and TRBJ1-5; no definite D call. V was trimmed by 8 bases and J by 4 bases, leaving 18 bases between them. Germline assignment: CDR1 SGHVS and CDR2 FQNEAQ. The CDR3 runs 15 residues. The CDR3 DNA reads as TGTGCCAGCGGCAAAGTGGGGATAGGGAATCAGCCCCAGCATTTT. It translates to CASGKVGIGNQPQHF.

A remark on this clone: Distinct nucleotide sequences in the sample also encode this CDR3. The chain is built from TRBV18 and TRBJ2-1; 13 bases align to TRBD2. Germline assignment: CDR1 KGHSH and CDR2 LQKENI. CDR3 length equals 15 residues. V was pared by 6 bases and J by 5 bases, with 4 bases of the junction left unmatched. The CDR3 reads CASSPGTSGNNEQFF. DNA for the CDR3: TGTGCCAGCTCCCCCGGGACTAGCGGGAACAATGAGCAGTTCTTC.

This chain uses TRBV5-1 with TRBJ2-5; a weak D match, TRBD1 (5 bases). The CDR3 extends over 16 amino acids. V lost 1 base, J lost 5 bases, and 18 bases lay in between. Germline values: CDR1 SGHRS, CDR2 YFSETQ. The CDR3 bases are TGCGCCAGCAGCTTGACCCCCGAGGCAGGGTTGGAGACCCAGTACTTC. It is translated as CASSLTPEAGLETQYF.

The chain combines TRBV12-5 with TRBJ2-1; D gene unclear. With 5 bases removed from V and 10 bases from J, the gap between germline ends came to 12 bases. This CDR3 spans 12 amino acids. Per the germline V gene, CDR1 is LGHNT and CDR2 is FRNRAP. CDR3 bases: TGTGCTAGTGGTCCCGATGTGGGGGAGCAGTTCTTC. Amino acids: CASGPDVGEQFF.

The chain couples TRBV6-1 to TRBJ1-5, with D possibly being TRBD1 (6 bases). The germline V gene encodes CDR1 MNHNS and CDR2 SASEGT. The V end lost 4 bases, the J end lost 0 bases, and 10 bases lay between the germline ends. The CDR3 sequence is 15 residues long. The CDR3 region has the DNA TGTGCCAGCAGTGGGACAGCTTATAGCAATCAGCCCCAGCATTTT. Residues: CASSGTAYSNQPQHF.

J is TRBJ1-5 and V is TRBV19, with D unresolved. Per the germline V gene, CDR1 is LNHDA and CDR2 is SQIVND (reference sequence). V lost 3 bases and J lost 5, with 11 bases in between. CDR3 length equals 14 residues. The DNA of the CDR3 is TGTGCCAGTAGTATTTTGGGTGCGGATCAGCCCCAGCATTTT. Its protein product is CASSILGADQPQHF.

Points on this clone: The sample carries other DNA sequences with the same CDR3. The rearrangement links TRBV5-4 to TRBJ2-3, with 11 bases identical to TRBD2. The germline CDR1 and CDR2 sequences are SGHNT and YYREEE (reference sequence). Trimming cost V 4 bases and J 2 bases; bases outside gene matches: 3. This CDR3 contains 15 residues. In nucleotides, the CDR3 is TGTGCCAGCAGCCTGGGACTAGCGGTCACAGATACGCAGTATTTT. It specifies CASSLGLAVTDTQYF.

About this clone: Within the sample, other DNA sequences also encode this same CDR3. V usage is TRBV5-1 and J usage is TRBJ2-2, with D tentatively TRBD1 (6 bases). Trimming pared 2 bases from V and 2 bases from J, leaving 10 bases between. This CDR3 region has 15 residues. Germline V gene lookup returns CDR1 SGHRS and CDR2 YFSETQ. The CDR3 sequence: CASSLGTPNTGELFF. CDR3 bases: TGCGCCAGCAGCTTAGGGACACCAAACACCGGGGAGCTGTTTTTT. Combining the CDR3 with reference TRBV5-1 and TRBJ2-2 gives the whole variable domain KAGVTQTPRYLIKTRGQQVTLSCSPISGHRSVSWYQQTPGQGLQFLFEYFSETQRNKGNFPGRFSGRQFSNSRSEMNVSTLELGDSALYLCASSLGTPNTGELFFGEGSRLTVL.

CDR3 region: CASSSPDRGWSTDTQYF. In nucleotides, the CDR3 is TGCGCCAGCAGCTCGCCCGACAGGGGTTGGAGCACAGATACGCAGTATTTT. The chain is built from TRBV5-1 and TRBJ2-3, with 8 bases identical to TRBD1. Trimming removed 3 bases from V and 0 bases from J; junction bases left unmatched: 9. The germline CDR1 and CDR2 sequences are SGHRS and YFSETQ. This CDR3 is 17 amino acids long.

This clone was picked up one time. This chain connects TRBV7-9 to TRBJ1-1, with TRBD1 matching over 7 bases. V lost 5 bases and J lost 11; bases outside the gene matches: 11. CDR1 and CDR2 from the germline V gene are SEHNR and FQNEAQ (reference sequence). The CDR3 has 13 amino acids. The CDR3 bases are TGTGCCAGCAGCCGTGGAACGACAGGGCCCGCTTTCTTT. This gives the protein CASSRGTTGPAFF.

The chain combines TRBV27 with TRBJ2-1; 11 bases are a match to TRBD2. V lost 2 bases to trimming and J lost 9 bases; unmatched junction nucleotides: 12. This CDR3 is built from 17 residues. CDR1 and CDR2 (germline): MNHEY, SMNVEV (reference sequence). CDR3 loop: CASSLRGWLAGGGEQFF. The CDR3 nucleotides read TGTGCCAGCAGTTTAAGGGGTTGGCTAGCGGGAGGTGGTGAGCAGTTCTTC.

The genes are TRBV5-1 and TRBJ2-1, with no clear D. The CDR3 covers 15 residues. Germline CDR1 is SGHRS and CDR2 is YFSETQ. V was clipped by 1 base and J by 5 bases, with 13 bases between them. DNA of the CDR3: TGCGCCAGCAGCTTGTCGAGGTTACAAGACAATGAGCAGTTCTTC. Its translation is CASSLSRLQDNEQFF.

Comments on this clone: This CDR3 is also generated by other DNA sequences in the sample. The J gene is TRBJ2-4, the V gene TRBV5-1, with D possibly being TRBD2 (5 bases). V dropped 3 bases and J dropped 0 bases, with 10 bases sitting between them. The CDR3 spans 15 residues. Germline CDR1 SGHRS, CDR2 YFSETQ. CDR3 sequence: CASSSGGLAKNIQYF. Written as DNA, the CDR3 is TGCGCCAGCAGCTCCGGCGGGTTAGCCAAAAACATTCAGTACTTC.